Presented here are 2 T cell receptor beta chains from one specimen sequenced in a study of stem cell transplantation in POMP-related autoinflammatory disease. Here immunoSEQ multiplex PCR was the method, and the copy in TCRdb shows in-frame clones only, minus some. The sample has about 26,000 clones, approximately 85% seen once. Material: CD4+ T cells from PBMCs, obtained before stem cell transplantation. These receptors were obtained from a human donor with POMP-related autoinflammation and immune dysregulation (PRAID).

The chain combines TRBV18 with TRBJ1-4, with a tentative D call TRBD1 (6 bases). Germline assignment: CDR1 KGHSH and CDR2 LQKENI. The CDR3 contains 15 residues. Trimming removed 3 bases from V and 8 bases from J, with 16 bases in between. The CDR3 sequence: CASSPHREVSEKLFF. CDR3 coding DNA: TGTGCCAGCTCACCCCACAGGGAGGTATCGGAAAAACTGTTTTTT.

CDR3 sequence reads: CASRRDDLSYNEQFF. In DNA, the CDR3 is TGCGCCAGTAGAAGAGACGATCTCTCCTACAATGAGCAGTTCTTC. The V gene is TRBV5-1, the J gene TRBJ2-1, with no clear D. V was clipped by 8 bases and J by 0 bases, with 15 bases between them. The CDR3 sequence is 15 residues long. The V gene's germline CDR1 is SGHRS and CDR2 YFSETQ.